The entry below describes one T cell receptor (beta chain). Its target is unknown. Constant-segment-primed 5'RACE gave TCR alpha and TCR beta cDNA libraries with sample barcodes and UMIs. From the 5' RACE reads, TCRdb called clonotypes with MiXCR, one entry per CDR3 protein. The sample holds 450,000 or so distinct CDR3 sequences, roughly 23% seen once. The trim removed 6 bases at V and 3 bases at J, leaving 7 bases unmatched. This CDR3 is 14 amino acids long. Germline V lookup: CDR1 PRHDT, CDR2 FYEKMQ (reference sequence). These data come from a study of T-cell memory formation after mild COVID-19. Study information: TCR clusters showed largely donor specificity.

General study findings and limits: The CD4+ clones that contracted clustered mainly within CM and EM, and the CD8+ clones concentrated in EMRA.

Material for sequencing was PBMCs or a T cell subset sorted from them (not recorded which). The source is an adult woman who had mild COVID-19 (a few samples of this study predate the infection). Cell type and time point are not known. V gene TRBV13 combines with J gene TRBJ2-5; 7 bases fit TRBD1. CDR3 coding DNA: TGTGCCAGCAGACCCAGACAGGGCAAAGAGACCCAGTACTTC. This codes for CASRPRQGKETQYF.